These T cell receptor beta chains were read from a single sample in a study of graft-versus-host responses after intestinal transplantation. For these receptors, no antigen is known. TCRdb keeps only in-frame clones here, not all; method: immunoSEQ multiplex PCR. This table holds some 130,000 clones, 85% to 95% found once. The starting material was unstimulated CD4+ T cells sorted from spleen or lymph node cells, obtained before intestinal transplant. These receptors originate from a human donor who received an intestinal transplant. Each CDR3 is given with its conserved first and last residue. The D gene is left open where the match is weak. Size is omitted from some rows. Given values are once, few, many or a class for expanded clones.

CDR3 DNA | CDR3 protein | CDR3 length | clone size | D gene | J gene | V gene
TGTGCCAGCTCACCCGGGAATCAGCCCCAGCATTTT | CASSPGNQPQHF | 12 | once | - | TRBJ1-5 | TRBV18
TGTGCCAGCAGCCAAGTTCGGGCCGAGCAGTTCTTC | CASSQVRAEQFF | 12 | - | - | TRBJ2-1 | TRBV14
TGCGCCAGCAGCCAAGATAAGATTTCCGACGGTATGATTAAAAACATTCAGTACTTC | CASSQDKISDGMIKNIQYF | 19 | - | - | TRBJ2-4 | TRBV4-1
TGTGCCAGCAGTACCCGGGACCCATACAATGAGCAGTTCTTC | CASSTRDPYNEQFF | 14 | - | - | TRBJ2-1 | TRBV6-5
TGTGCCAGCAGCACGGGGCGAGGTGAGCAGTTCTTC | CASSTGRGEQFF | 12 | - | - | TRBJ2-1 | TRBV5-4
TGTGCCAGCAGTTTCGGGACAGGAGGGTTTGAGCAGTACTTC | CASSFGTGGFEQYF | 14 | once | TRBD1 | TRBJ2-7 | TRBV2
TGCAGTGCTAGAGATCGGAATGAGCAGTTCTTC | CSARDRNEQFF | 11 | - | - | TRBJ2-1 | TRBV20-1
TGTGCCAGCAGTTCAGGGTCGGCGATCGAAAAACTGTTTTTT | CASSSGSAIEKLFF | 14 | - | - | TRBJ1-4 | TRBV6-6
TGTGCCAGCAGCTCTGCCAGGGTAAAGACGCGGAATGAGCAGTTCTTC | CASSSARVKTRNEQFF | 16 | - | - | TRBJ2-1 | TRBV7-8
TGTGCCAGCAGCTTAGATTGGGGGCAGACCCACTATGGCTACACCTTC | CASSLDWGQTHYGYTF | 16 | - | - | TRBJ1-2 | TRBV11-2
TGCGCCAGCAGTGTTAAGACTAACTATGGCTACACCTTC | CASSVKTNYGYTF | 13 | - | - | TRBJ1-2 | TRBV10-1
TGTGCCAGCAGCTTAGCGCGACCCGAAAGGAACTATGGCTACACCTTC | CASSLARPERNYGYTF | 16 | - | - | TRBJ1-2 | TRBV7-9
TGTGCCAGCACCTCCCGAGGTGGGGGTTTACGAGGCTACACCTTC | CASTSRGGGLRGYTF | 15 | - | - | TRBJ1-2 | TRBV6-1
TGCGCCAGCAGCCAAGATGTGGACACAAGAAACACCATATATTTT | CASSQDVDTRNTIYF | 15 | - | - | TRBJ1-3 | TRBV4-1
TGTGCCAGCAGTGTACGGGAATTGTATAATTCACCCCTCCACTTT | CASSVRELYNSPLHF | 15 | - | - | TRBJ1-6 | TRBV6-1
TGCGCCAGCAGGCAACAGGTGAACACTGAAGCTTTCTTT | CASRQQVNTEAFF | 13 | - | - | TRBJ1-1 | TRBV4-1